The 21 T cell receptor beta chains below come from one sample, sequenced in a study of T cells in Graves' hyperthyroidism and ophthalmopathy. Using RNA transcripts as the source, TCR beta CDR3 regions were amplified. During a first-round RT-PCR of the TCR CDR3, the HTBI primer set was used. Each CDR3 protein is one row after TCRdb ran MiXCR on the multiplex PCR reads. The data contain about 500,000 distinct CDR3 sequences, about 16% of them singletons. The sample taken for sequencing was blood. These receptors originate from a young woman with Graves' ophthalmopathy.

This chain uses TRBV5-1 with TRBJ2-5, with 8 bases identical to TRBD2. This CDR3 region has 15 residues. Germline lookup yields CDR1 SGHRS and CDR2 YFSETQ. The trim removed 1 base at V and 4 bases at J, leaving 6 bases unmatched. CDR3: CASSLTPSGRETQYF. Here the CDR3 DNA reads TGCGCCAGCAGCTTGACTCCCAGCGGGAGAGAGACCCAGTACTTC.

This clonotype was observed a handful of times. The rearrangement uses TRBV19 and TRBJ1-5, with no clear D. Trimming pared 5 bases from V and 6 bases from J, leaving 20 bases between. CDR3 length equals 16 residues. CDR1 LNHDA and CDR2 SQIVND come from the germline V gene (reference sequence). The CDR3 loop reads CASSGLPKGHSQPQHF. The CDR3 nucleotides are TGTGCCAGTAGTGGACTCCCCAAAGGGCACAGTCAGCCCCAGCATTTT.

Details on this clonotype: This may be a read error: a much more frequent sequence differs by one nucleotide. The chain is built from TRBV20-1 and TRBJ2-7; 8 nucleotides align to TRBD2. The length of the CDR3 is 14 residues. CDR1 is DFQATT and CDR2 is SNEGSKA in the germline V gene (reference sequence). Written as DNA, the CDR3 is TGCAGTTCTAGAGCGAGTAGCGGGAACTACGAGCAGTACTTC. Translation gives CSSRASSGNYEQYF.

This clonotype was counted many times. This chain connects TRBV29-1 to TRBJ1-1, with TRBD1 matching over 7 bases. This CDR3 spans 15 amino acids. Germline V lookup: CDR1 SQVTM, CDR2 ANQGSEA. V shed 3 bases, J shed 6 bases, and the junction held 13 bases outside the gene matches. This chain's CDR3 is CSVDDRVSGNAEAFF. The CDR3 bases are TGCAGCGTTGATGACAGGGTATCGGGCAACGCTGAAGCTTTCTTT.

This clonotype was seen repeatedly, ten times or more. V and J are TRBV28 and TRBJ2-5; D not resolved. Germline V lookup: CDR1 MDHEN, CDR2 SYDVKM. The CDR3 runs 12 residues. The ends were cut back, 5 bases at V and 3 bases at J, with 7 bases in the middle. This CDR3 reads CASSPWEETQYF. CDR3 DNA: TGTGCCAGCAGTCCGTGGGAAGAGACCCAGTACTTC.

This clonotype showed up just a few times. The CDR3 DNA reads as TGTGCCAGCAGCTTAGAGGGTAGCGGGAGACCAGAGAGCAATGAGCAGTTCTTC. Protein product: CASSLEGSGRPESNEQFF. V gene TRBV11-2 combines with J gene TRBJ2-1; 9 bases map to TRBD2. Trimming cost V 0 bases and J 6 bases; bases outside gene matches: 12. Germline-derived CDR1 and CDR2 are SGHAT and FQNNGV. The CDR3 length is 18 residues.

This rearrangement joins TRBV5-4 to TRBJ2-1; D perhaps matches TRBD2 (6 bases). The CDR3 consists of 15 residues. The V end was cut by 2 bases, the J end by 7 bases, with 16 bases between. Germline V gene sequence: CDR1 SGHNT, CDR2 YYREEE (reference sequence). The CDR3 is CASSFGGFLENEQFF. CDR3 nucleotides: TGTGCCAGCAGCTTCGGGGGATTTTTGGAAAATGAGCAGTTCTTC.

This clonotype occurred a few times. The chain recombines TRBV6-1 with TRBJ2-6; unclear D gene. The V and J ends lost 5 bases and 4 bases respectively, with 9 bases between them. The length of the CDR3 is 14 residues. Germline V gives CDR1 MNHNS, CDR2 SASEGT. The chain's CDR3 is CASSPHGGANVLTF. Written as DNA, the CDR3 is TGTGCCAGCAGTCCCCACGGGGGGGCCAACGTCCTGACTTTC.

The chain carries TRBV28 and TRBJ1-2, with D perhaps TRBD1 (5 bases). The CDR3 sequence is 14 residues long. Germline V lookup: CDR1 MDHEN, CDR2 SYDVKM. V dropped 3 bases and J dropped 8 bases, with 16 bases sitting between them. CDR3 sequence: CASSFGAGDNGYTF. The CDR3 nucleotides read TGTGCCAGCAGTTTTGGTGCGGGGGATAACGGCTACACCTTC.

This clonotype was picked up a small number of times. The rearrangement joins TRBV5-1 to TRBJ2-7, with 9 bases matching TRBD1. CDR1 and CDR2 (germline): SGHRS, YFSETQ. V dropped 1 base and J dropped 3; count of bases not matched to a gene: 5. The length of the CDR3 is 15 residues. The CDR3 protein is CASSLSGTGRYEQYF. Here the CDR3 DNA reads TGCGCCAGCAGCTTGTCTGGGACAGGGCGCTACGAGCAGTACTTC. The entire variable domain, with the rest obtained from reference TRBV5-1 and TRBJ2-7, is as follows: KAGVTQTPRYLIKTRGQQVTLSCSPISGHRSVSWYQQTPGQGLQFLFEYFSETQRNKGNFPGRFSGRQFSNSRSEMNVSTLELGDSALYLCASSLSGTGRYEQYFGPGTRLTVT.

The V call is TRBV14, the J call TRBJ2-5; D unclear. V lost 1 base, J lost 1 base, and 13 bases lay in between. Germline V gives CDR1 SGHDN, CDR2 FVKESK. The CDR3 totals 16 residues. The DNA for the CDR3 is TGTGCCAGCAGCCAAGGATGGGGAAGGGTCCAAGAGACCCAGTACTTC. Amino acids: CASSQGWGRVQETQYF.

Regarding this clonotype: A clone one base away is much larger, so this may be a read error. The rearrangement joins TRBV13 to TRBJ2-1; D perhaps matches TRBD1 (6 bases). Germline V lookup: CDR1 PRHDT, CDR2 FYEKMQ (reference sequence). The CDR3 is 16 amino acids. The CDR3 reads CASSFGSDSSYSEQFF. For the CDR3, the DNA is TGTGCCAGCAGCTTTGGGTCGGACAGCTCCTACAGTGAGCAGTTCTTC.

This clonotype showed up many times. The chain combines TRBV7-9 with TRBJ2-7; 11 nucleotides line up with TRBD1. The CDR3 is 15 residues long. V was clipped by 10 bases and J by 6 bases; unmatched bases: 14. The V gene's germline CDR1 is SEHNR and CDR2 FQNEAQ (reference sequence). The CDR3 spells CAIQDQDRGHFEQYF. In nucleotides, the CDR3 is TGTGCCATCCAAGATCAGGACAGGGGGCACTTCGAGCAGTACTTC.

The rearrangement links TRBV6-2 or TRBV6-3 to TRBJ2-7, with 11 bases that match TRBD1. The germline CDR1 and CDR2 sequences are MNHEY and SVGEGT. This CDR3 contains 14 residues. The trim removed 5 bases at V and 7 bases at J, leaving 7 bases unmatched. As DNA, the CDR3 is TGTGCCAGCAGTCCCGGACAGGGGGCGCAAGAGCAGTACTTC. It yields the protein CASSPGQGAQEQYF.

By sample share, this clonotype is large. The chain has TRBV7-2 and TRBJ2-1, with TRBD1 matching over 10 bases. Germline V lookup: CDR1 SGHTA, CDR2 FQGNSA. The CDR3 length is 14 residues. The J segment lost 6 bases and the V segment lost 5 bases, leaving 4 bases of the junction unmatched. CDR3 in DNA: TGTGCCAGCAGCCCATGGACAGGGGGCAATGAGCAGTTCTTC. Protein product: CASSPWTGGNEQFF.

The chain uses TRBV9 and TRBJ2-7; 7 bases are shared with TRBD2. The V gene end was trimmed by 4 bases and the J gene end by 5 bases; junction bases not matched to a gene: 9. Germline CDR1 is SGDLS and CDR2 is YYNGEE. The CDR3 extends over 14 amino acids. The CDR3 is CASSPRWGGNEQYF. Here the CDR3 DNA reads TGTGCCAGCAGCCCCCGCTGGGGGGGTAACGAGCAGTACTTC.

The chain links TRBV24-1 to TRBJ1-2; TRBD1 agrees at 7 bases. With V trimmed by 8 bases and J by 4 bases, 9 bases remained unmatched. CDR3 length: 14 residues. Germline CDR1 reads KGHDR; CDR2 reads SFDVKD. This CDR3 reads CATTKRQGPYGYTF. In DNA form, the CDR3 reads TGTGCCACCACCAAGAGACAGGGTCCCTATGGCTACACCTTC.

This sequence joins TRBV6-1 and TRBJ2-1; D is perhaps TRBD1 (5 bases). Trimming removed 6 bases from V and 2 bases from J, with 14 bases in between. CDR1 and CDR2 (germline): MNHNS, SASEGT. This CDR3 region has 15 residues. The CDR3 spells CASSTIGVAYNEQFF. CDR3 bases: TGTGCCAGCAGCACCATAGGGGTGGCCTACAATGAGCAGTTCTTC.

There are a few counts of this clonotype. This chain connects TRBV7-2 to TRBJ2-1; TRBD2 matches 12 bases. V lost 0 bases to trimming and J lost 8 bases; unmatched junction nucleotides: 8. Germline lookup yields CDR1 SGHTA and CDR2 FQGNSA. The CDR3 spans 17 residues. Here the CDR3 reads CASSLAPTSGRSDEQFF. DNA of the CDR3: TGTGCCAGCAGCTTAGCCCCCACTAGCGGGAGGAGTGATGAGCAGTTCTTC. The full variable domain, its missing parts supplied by reference TRBV7-2 and TRBJ2-1, is GAGVSQSPSNKVTEKGKDVELRCDPISGHTALYWYRQSLGQGLEFLIYFQGNSAPDKSGLPSDRFSAERTGGSVSTLTIQRTQQEDSAVYLCASSLAPTSGRSDEQFFGPGTRLTVL.

The rearrangement joins TRBV4-2 to TRBJ2-5, with D possibly TRBD1 on 6 matching bases. Trimming removed 4 bases from V and 5 bases from J, with 17 bases in between. CDR3 size: 15 residues. The germline CDR1 and CDR2 sequences are LGHNA and YNFKEQ. CDR3 region: CASSLWDGRGETQYF. Here the CDR3 DNA reads TGTGCCAGCAGCCTATGGGATGGTAGGGGGGAGACCCAGTACTTC.

This clonotype was seen many times. The V call is TRBV7-2, the J call TRBJ2-3; 7 bases match TRBD1. The CDR3 is made up of 13 amino acids. CDR1 and CDR2 (germline): SGHTA, FQGNSA. V lost 6 bases and J lost 2; bases outside the gene matches: 2. The CDR3 DNA reads as TGTGCCAGCAGAGGGACAGACACAGATACGCAGTATTTT. This gives the protein CASRGTDTDTQYF.